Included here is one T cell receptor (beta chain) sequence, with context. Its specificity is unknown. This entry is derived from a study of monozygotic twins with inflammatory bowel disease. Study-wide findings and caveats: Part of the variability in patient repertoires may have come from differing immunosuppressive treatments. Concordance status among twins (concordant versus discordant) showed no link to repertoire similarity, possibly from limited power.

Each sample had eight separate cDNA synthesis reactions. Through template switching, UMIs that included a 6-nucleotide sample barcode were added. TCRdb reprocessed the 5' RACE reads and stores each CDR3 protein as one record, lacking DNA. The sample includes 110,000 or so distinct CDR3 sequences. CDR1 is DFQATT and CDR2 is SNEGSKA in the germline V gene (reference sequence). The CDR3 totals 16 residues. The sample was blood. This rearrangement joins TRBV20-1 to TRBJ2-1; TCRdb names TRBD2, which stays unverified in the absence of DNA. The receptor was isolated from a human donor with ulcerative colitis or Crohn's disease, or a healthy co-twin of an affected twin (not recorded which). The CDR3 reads CSAFTSGGPSYNEQFF.